The 3 T cell receptor beta chains below were found in one sample sequenced in a study of T-cell reconstitution after alpha-beta-depleted transplantation in children. Unique molecular identifiers were used to barcode this TCRbeta library. TCRdb re-analysed the PCR reads in MiXCR, keeping a single row per CDR3 protein. The sample has about 230,000 distinct CDR3 sequences, roughly a tenth seen once; the top ten hold around 5.1%. The sequencing here drew on PBMCs from the stem cell graft donor, taken from the stem cell graft. The receptor set was obtained from a human donor who donated a stem cell graft to a child with SCID.

The chain carries TRBV20-1 and TRBJ2-5; D gene ambiguous. Germline V gene lookup returns CDR1 DFQATT and CDR2 SNEGSKA (reference sequence). V lost 5 bases and J 3 bases, leaving 7 bases between the germline ends. CDR3 size: 11 residues. This CDR3 is CSALPKETQYF. Here the CDR3 DNA reads TGCAGTGCTCTCCCCAAAGAGACCCAGTACTTC.

This clonotype came up many times. The V and J genes are TRBV7-9 and TRBJ2-1; 8 nucleotides align to TRBD2. V lost 0 bases and J lost 3; bases outside the gene matches: 1. In germline, CDR1 is SEHNR, CDR2 FQNEAQ (reference sequence). The CDR3 covers 15 residues. CDR3 DNA sequence: TGTGCCAGCAGCTTAGCAGCGGGGGACTACAATGAGCAGTTCTTC. Encoded protein: CASSLAAGDYNEQFF.

At least ten counts were recorded for this clonotype. The V gene is TRBV12-3 or TRBV12-4, the J gene TRBJ2-5; weak D call: TRBD2 (5 bases). The CDR3 totals 12 residues. Trimming removed 8 bases from V and 4 bases from J, with 11 bases in between. The CDR3 DNA is TGTGCCAGCGCAGCGGTCTTAGAGACCCAGTACTTC. As protein: CASAAVLETQYF.